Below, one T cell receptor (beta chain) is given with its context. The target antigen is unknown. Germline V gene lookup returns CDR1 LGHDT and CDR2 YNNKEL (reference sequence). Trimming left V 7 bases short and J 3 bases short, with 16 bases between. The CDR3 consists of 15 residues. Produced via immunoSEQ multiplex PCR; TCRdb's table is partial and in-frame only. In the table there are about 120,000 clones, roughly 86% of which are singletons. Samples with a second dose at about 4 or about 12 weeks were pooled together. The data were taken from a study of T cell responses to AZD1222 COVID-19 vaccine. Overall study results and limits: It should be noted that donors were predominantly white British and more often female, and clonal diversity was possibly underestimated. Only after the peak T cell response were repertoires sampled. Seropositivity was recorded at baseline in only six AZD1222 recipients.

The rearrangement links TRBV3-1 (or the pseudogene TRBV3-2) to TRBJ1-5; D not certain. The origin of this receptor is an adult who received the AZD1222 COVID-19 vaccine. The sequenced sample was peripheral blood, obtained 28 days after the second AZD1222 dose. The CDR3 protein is CASTTTETFNQPQHF. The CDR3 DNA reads TGTGCCAGCACCACGACTGAGACTTTCAATCAGCCCCAGCATTTT.